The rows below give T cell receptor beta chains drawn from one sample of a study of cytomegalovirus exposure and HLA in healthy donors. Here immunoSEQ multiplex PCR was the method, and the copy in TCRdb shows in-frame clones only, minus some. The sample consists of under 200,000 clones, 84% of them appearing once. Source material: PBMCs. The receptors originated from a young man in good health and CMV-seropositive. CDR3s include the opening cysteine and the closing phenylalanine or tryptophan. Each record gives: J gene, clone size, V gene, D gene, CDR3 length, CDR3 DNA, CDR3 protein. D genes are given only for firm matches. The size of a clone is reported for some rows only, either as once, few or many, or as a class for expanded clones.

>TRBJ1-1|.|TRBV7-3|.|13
TGTGCCAGCAGCCCCACGCGGGGGACTGAAGCTTTCTTT
CASSPTRGTEAFF
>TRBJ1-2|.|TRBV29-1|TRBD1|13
TGCAGCGTTGATTACAGGGGGGACTATGGCTACACCTTC
CSVDYRGDYGYTF
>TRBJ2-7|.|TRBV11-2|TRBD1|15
TGTGCCAGCAGCTTAGTTGACAGGGGGTCCTACGAGCAGTACTTC
CASSLVDRGSYEQYF
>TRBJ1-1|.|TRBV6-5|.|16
TGTGCCAGCAGTTGGTTCCCGGGAGAGGCCCCCACTGAAGCTTTCTTT
CASSWFPGEAPTEAFF
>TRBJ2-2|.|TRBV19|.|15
TGTGCCAGTACCATGGAGGGGTCTCGGACCGGGGAGCTGTTTTTT
CASTMEGSRTGELFF
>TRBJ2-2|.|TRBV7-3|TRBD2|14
TGTGCCAGCAGCCCCCGTAGCGGGAACGGGGAGCTGTTTTTT
CASSPRSGNGELFF
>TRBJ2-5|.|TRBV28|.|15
TGTGCCAGCAGTTTCGGACAGCCTGGGAAAGAGACCCAGTACTTC
CASSFGQPGKETQYF
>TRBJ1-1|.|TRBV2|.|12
TGTGCCAGCAAGGGGGGGCTGGATGAAGCTTTCTTT
CASKGGLDEAFF
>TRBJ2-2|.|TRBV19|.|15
TGTGCCAGTAGTAAGATGGCAGCGAACACCGGGGAGCTGTTTTTT
CASSKMAANTGELFF
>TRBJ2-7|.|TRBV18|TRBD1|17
TGTGCCAGCTCACCATCCCCGGGACAGCTTTTCTCCTACGAGCAGTACTTC
CASSPSPGQLFSYEQYF
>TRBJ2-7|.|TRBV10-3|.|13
TGTGCCGTGGGGGGAGAGGGGCTTGGCGAGCAGTACTTC
CAVGGEGLGEQYF
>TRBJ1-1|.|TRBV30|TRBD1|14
TGTGCCTGGAACGGAGACAGGGGCATGTCTGAAGCTTTCTTT
CAWNGDRGMSEAFF
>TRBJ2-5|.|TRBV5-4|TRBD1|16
TGTGCCAGCACCCACCAGGGGGCCGATCCCTCGGAGACCCAGTACTTC
CASTHQGADPSETQYF
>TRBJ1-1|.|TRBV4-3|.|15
TGCGCCAGCAGCCACCTCGGACAGATTAACACTGAAGCTTTCTTT
CASSHLGQINTEAFF
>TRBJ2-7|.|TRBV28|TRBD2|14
TGTGCCAGCATATCGGGACTACCTTTTTGGGAGCAGTACTTC
CASISGLPFWEQYF
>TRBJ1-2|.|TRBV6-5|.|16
TGTGCCAGCAGTTACTCGCGGGGGGGGCGGGACGGTGGCTACACCTTC
CASSYSRGGRDGGYTF
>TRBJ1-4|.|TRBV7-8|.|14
TGTGCCAGCAGCTCCCAGACAGTTAATGAAAAACTGTTTTTT
CASSSQTVNEKLFF
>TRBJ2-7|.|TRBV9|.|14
TGTGCCAGCAGCGTAGGGCAGGGATCGAACGAGCAGTACTTC
CASSVGQGSNEQYF
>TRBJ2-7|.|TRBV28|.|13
TGTGCCAGCAGCGTGGGGGCGCGCTACGAGCAGTACTTC
CASSVGARYEQYF
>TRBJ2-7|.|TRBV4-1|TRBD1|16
TGCGCCAGCAGCCAACCGTCCGGGACAGGGGGCTACGAGCAGTACTTC
CASSQPSGTGGYEQYF
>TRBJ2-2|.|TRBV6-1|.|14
TGTGCCAGCAGTGAGAGGATGCACACCGGGGAGCTGTTTTTT
CASSERMHTGELFF
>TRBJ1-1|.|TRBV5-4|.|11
TGTGCCAGCATCGAGAGGTATGAAGCTTTCTTT
CASIERYEAFF
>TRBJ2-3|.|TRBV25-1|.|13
TGTGCCAGCAGTGTATTGGCCACAGATACGCAGTATTTT
CASSVLATDTQYF
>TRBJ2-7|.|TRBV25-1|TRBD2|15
TGTGCCAGCGGCTTCGTAGGCGGGACTACCTACGAGCAGTACTTC
CASGFVGGTTYEQYF
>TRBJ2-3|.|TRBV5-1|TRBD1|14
TGCGCCAGCAGCCTGACAGGGGACGCAGATACGCAGTATTTT
CASSLTGDADTQYF
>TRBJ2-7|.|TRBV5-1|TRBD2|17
TGCGCCAGCACCCGCGGGGGGGGTGGGAGTGGGACCTACGAGCAGTACTTC
CASTRGGGGSGTYEQYF
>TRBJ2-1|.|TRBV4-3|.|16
TGCGCCAGCAGCCAGGTCCACGAGAGGAACTACAATGAGCAGTTCTTC
CASSQVHERNYNEQFF
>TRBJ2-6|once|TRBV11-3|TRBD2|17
TGTGCCAGCAGTATGGGAGGGGCCGGCTCTGGGGCCAACGTCCTGACTTTC
CASSMGGAGSGANVLTF
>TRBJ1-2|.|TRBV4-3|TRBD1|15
TGCGCCAGCAGCCAAGGACAGGGTGGGATCTATGGCTACACCTTC
CASSQGQGGIYGYTF
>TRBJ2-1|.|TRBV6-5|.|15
TGTGCCAGCAGTTCTAGTGAAAGCTCCTACAATGAGCAGTTCTTC
CASSSSESSYNEQFF
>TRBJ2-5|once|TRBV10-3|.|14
TGTGCCATCAGTGAGTCCGGACAGTCGGAGACCCAGTACTTC
CAISESGQSETQYF
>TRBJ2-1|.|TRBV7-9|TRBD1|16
TGTGCCAGCAGCTTAGCGCGGACAGGGGGCTACAATGAGCAGTTCTTC
CASSLARTGGYNEQFF
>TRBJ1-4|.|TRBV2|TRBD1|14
TGTGCCAGCAGTGAATTGGACAGGGGTGAAAAACTGTTTTTT
CASSELDRGEKLFF
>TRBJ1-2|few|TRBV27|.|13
TGTGCCAGCAGTTTAGGGCAGGTTGGTGGCTACACCTTC
CASSLGQVGGYTF
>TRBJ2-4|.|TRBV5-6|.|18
TGTGCCAGCAGCCCGCCCACAGGAGTGAACTTAGCCAAAAACATTCAGTACTTC
CASSPPTGVNLAKNIQYF
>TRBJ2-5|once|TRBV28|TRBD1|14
TGTGCCAGCAGTTCCCCGGACAGGCGAGAGACCCAGTACTTC
CASSSPDRRETQYF
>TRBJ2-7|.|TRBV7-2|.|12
TGTGCCAGCAGCCCCGGGACCTACGAGCAGTACTTC
CASSPGTYEQYF
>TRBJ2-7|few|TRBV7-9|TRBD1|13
TGTGCCAGCAGCCGACAGGGGGCGGGCGAGCAGTACTTC
CASSRQGAGEQYF
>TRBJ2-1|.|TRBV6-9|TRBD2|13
TGTGCCAGCATCCCCGGGAGGGTAGGGGAGCAGTTCTTC
CASIPGRVGEQFF
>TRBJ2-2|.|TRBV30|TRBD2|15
TGTGCCTGGAGGGGAAGCGGGAGAAACACCGGGGAGCTGTTTTTT
CAWRGSGRNTGELFF
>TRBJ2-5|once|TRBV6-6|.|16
TGTGCCAGCAGCCGGGTCTCCCACCCGCGGCCAGAGACCCAGTACTTC
CASSRVSHPRPETQYF
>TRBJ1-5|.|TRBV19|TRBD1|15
TGTGCCAGTAGCCCGGGACAGGGCAATAATCAGCCCCAGCATTTT
CASSPGQGNNQPQHF
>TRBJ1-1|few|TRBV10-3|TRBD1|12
TGTGCCGTACGACAGGGCGACACTGAAGCTTTCTTT
CAVRQGDTEAFF
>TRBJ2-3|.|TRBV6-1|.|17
TGTGCCAGCAGCGAACGGCCCTGGGTTGGGGGGACAGATACGCAGTATTTT
CASSERPWVGGTDTQYF
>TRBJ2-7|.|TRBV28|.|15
TGTGCCAGCAGTTTTGGTTTGAGCGTAAGAGACGAGCAGTACTTC
CASSFGLSVRDEQYF
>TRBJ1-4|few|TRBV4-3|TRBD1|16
TGCGCCAGCAGCCAAGATCCGACAGGGGGCGTTGAAAAACTGTTTTTT
CASSQDPTGGVEKLFF
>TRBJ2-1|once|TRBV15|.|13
TGTGCCACCAGCGGGGAGTCCTACAATGAGCAGTTCTTC
CATSGESYNEQFF
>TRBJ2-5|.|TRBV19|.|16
TGTGCCAGTAGCACCAGAGGGACACCTTGGGAGGAGACCCAGTACTTC
CASSTRGTPWEETQYF
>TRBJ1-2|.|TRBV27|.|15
TGTGCCAGCAGTTTATTCGGCGGGGGGGGCTATGGCTACACCTTC
CASSLFGGGGYGYTF
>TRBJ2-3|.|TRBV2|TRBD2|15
TGTGCCAGCAGTGAGCTAGCGGGAGGCACAGATACGCAGTATTTT
CASSELAGGTDTQYF